This TCR beta chain was found in a study of shared clonotypes between healthy human individuals. General study results and limits: The four-donor shared clonotypes exceeded non-shared clonotypes in generation probability, with non-shared ones scoring lower.

CDR1 and CDR2 from the germline V gene are SGDLS and YYNGEE. Between the trimmed V and J ends, which lost 2 bases and 3 bases, there was a span of 11 bases. The CDR3 covers 15 residues. About this clone: Its antigen is not known.

Assay used: immunoSEQ multiplex PCR; TCRdb lists only in-frame clones, some missing. There are around 2,000,000 clones in the sample; 95% occur only once, and 0.1% to 0.15% lies in the top ten. Adult donors, all healthy and HIV-negative, had no recent acute infections or vaccinations. The investigators split CD4+ cells into a CD45RA+ naive subset and a CD45RA-negative memory subset. Sequencing used naive CD4+ T cells sorted from blood. Sample subset: CD45RA+ positively selected. The clonotype originates from a man aged 18-30 years in good health. The chain is built from TRBV9 and TRBJ1-4, with D possibly matching TRBD1 (6 bases). For the CDR3, the DNA is TGTGCCAGCAGCGTTCGGACAGCTCCTAATGAAAAACTGTTTTTT. Protein sequence: CASSVRTAPNEKLFF.